This T cell receptor beta chain was recovered during a study of blood T cells in healthy people across ages. Study-wide results and caveats: While age rose, TCR beta diversity per million T cells dropped in a roughly linear way.

Primed by a sample-barcoded 5' primer and a J-beta primer mix, a second PCR proceeded for about 7 to 11 cycles. Each single sample gave us at least 2.5 million CDR3-containing paired-end reads. TCRdb independently ran MiXCR on the 5' RACE reads; one entry per CDR3 protein. The sample lists approximately 730,000 distinct CDR3 sequences, more than 40% occurring once. Turning to this clonotype: Antigen specificity is unknown. A much larger clone lies one base from this, so it may be a read error.

Donors were healthy Caucasian individuals from Russia aged roughly 6 to 95. Total RNA, at least 5.5 micrograms per sample, was extracted from PBMCs. CDR1 and CDR2 (germline): SGHRS, YFSETQ. This CDR3 has 15 residues. The trim removed 7 bases at V and 8 bases at J, leaving 8 bases unmatched. Sequencing was done on a sample of blood. The receptor comes from a woman in her sixties in good health. V gene TRBV5-1 combines with J gene TRBJ2-1; 14 nucleotides agree with TRBD2. CDR3 DNA sequence: TGCGCCAGCGCCCGCGGGACTAGCGGGGGAGATGAGCAGTTCTTC. This codes for CASARGTSGGDEQFF.